This T cell receptor (beta chain) was documented in a study of T cells in Graves' hyperthyroidism and ophthalmopathy. Findings of the study overall: Among thyroid clonotypes expanded above 0.001, most also appeared in blood.

As to this clonotype: What it recognizes is unknown.

Researchers amplified the TCR beta CDR3 regions from RNA transcripts. Initially, a first-round RT-PCR of the TCR CDR3 employed the HTBI primer set. One entry per CDR3 protein, called by TCRdb with MiXCR from the multiplex PCR reads. Of over 450,000 distinct CDR3 sequences listed, over 15% are singletons. Germline assignment: CDR1 KGHSH and CDR2 LQKENI. The trim removed 3 bases at V and 6 bases at J, leaving 13 bases unmatched. There are 17 residues in the CDR3. Patients affected by ophthalmopathy presented a Clinical Activity Score of at least 3, a NOSPECS grade of at least 4, and disease duration below 3 months. The study excluded patients with uncontrolled infection, other autoimmune disease, pregnancy or lactation.

This chain links TRBV18 with TRBJ2-7, with 11 bases fitting TRBD1. This TCR derives from a woman between 18 and 29 years old with Graves' ophthalmopathy. Sequences were obtained from blood. CDR3 nucleotides: TGTGCCAGCTCACCGGACAGGGGGCGTGTTTCGTCTCGCGAGCAGTACTTC. Its translation is CASSPDRGRVSSREQYF.